The 23 T cell receptor beta chains presented below share a single source sample, sequenced in a study of PD-1 blockade in classical Hodgkin lymphoma. Time point defined: cycle 4 day 1 (C4D1), after more than five weeks of nivolumab. No patient escaped relapse after autologous stem cell transplantation, and brentuximab vedotin exposure varied. Here immunoSEQ multiplex PCR was the method, and the copy in TCRdb shows in-frame clones only, minus some. The table lists more than 20,000 clones, less than 75% of them singletons. Specimen: peripheral blood mononuclear cells (PBMCs), collected before the fourth cycle of nivolumab. These receptors were collected from a human donor with classical Hodgkin lymphoma.

The chain combines TRBV6-1 with TRBJ1-1; maybe TRBD1 (5 bases). In germline, CDR1 is MNHNS, CDR2 SASEGT. There are 15 residues in the CDR3. The V end lost 5 bases, the J end lost 0 bases, and 13 bases lay between the germline ends. DNA of the CDR3: TGTGCCAGCAGTCCGCGGGGAGGGGTGAACACTGAAGCTTTCTTT. It specifies CASSPRGGVNTEAFF.

This chain joins TRBV11-2 and TRBJ2-1, with D uncertain. CDR1 SGHAT and CDR2 FQNNGV come from the germline V gene. The CDR3 is 13 amino acids. V shed 4 bases and J shed 4 bases, with 8 bases lying between them. In DNA form, the CDR3 reads TGTGCCAGCAGCTCCGCCCCGTACAATGAGCAGTTCTTC. Translating it yields CASSSAPYNEQFF.

This clone was detected a few times. The V and J genes are TRBV28 and TRBJ2-7, with D possibly TRBD2 on 6 matching bases. The CDR3 has 16 amino acids. V lost 7 bases and J 4 bases, leaving 23 bases between the germline ends. Germline V gene lookup returns CDR1 MDHEN and CDR2 SYDVKM. The CDR3, as DNA: TGTGCCAGCAAACCTCAACAACTAGCCCTCACATACGAGCAGTACTTC. Amino acids: CASKPQQLALTYEQYF.

The CDR3 region is CASSFGLAVNEQFF. The CDR3 DNA reads TGTGCCAGCAGCTTTGGACTAGCGGTGAATGAGCAGTTCTTC. This chain links TRBV5-6 with TRBJ2-1, with 10 positions matching TRBD2. V dropped 2 bases and J dropped 7; count of bases not matched to a gene: 3. The CDR3 is made up of 14 amino acids. Looked up from germline, CDR1 is SGHDT and CDR2 is YYEEEE.

The rearrangement joins TRBV5-1 to TRBJ2-5; D possibly corresponds to TRBD1 (5 bases). This CDR3 has 15 residues. In germline, CDR1 is SGHRS, CDR2 YFSETQ. The V and J ends lost 0 bases and 0 bases respectively, with 9 bases between them. In nucleotides, the CDR3 is TGCGCCAGCAGCTTGGGGGGCACTCACCAAGAGACCCAGTACTTC. Protein sequence: CASSLGGTHQETQYF.

This clone was detected only a few times. The chain combines TRBV9 with TRBJ2-1, with 11 bases aligning to TRBD2. Germline assignment: CDR1 SGDLS and CDR2 YYNGEE. The V segment lost 2 bases and the J segment 2 bases; nucleotides outside the gene matches: 3. The CDR3 consists of 16 residues. In DNA, the CDR3 is TGTGCCAGCAGCGTCCTAGCGGGAGGAACCTACAATGAGCAGTTCTTC. Protein sequence: CASSVLAGGTYNEQFF.

This rearrangement joins TRBV28 to TRBJ1-2; D may be TRBD1 (5 bases). CDR3 size: 17 residues. Germline assignment: CDR1 MDHEN and CDR2 SYDVKM. V dropped 4 bases and J dropped 4 bases, with 22 bases sitting between them. DNA of the CDR3: TGTGCCAGCAGTTCATCGGCCGGCGGGCAAACAGGCTATGGCTACACCTTC. Its protein product is CASSSSAGGQTGYGYTF.

This sequence joins TRBV5-1 and TRBJ2-3; TRBD2 is a possible D gene (7 bases). This CDR3 has 15 amino acids. The germline CDR1 and CDR2 sequences are SGHRS and YFSETQ. The germline V and J ends were trimmed by 4 bases and 0 bases, with 12 bases remaining between them. The CDR3 here is CASSVRGGSTDTQYF. DNA of the CDR3: TGCGCCAGCAGCGTGAGGGGGGGCAGCACAGATACGCAGTATTTT.

The chain couples TRBV2 to TRBJ1-2; no clear D. Germline CDR1 reads SNHLY; CDR2 reads FYNNEI. CDR3 length: 12 amino acids. Trimming took off 6 bases at V and 0 bases at J, with 5 bases between the two ends. The CDR3: CASSVSNYGYTF. The CDR3 DNA sequence: TGTGCCAGCAGCGTATCTAACTATGGCTACACCTTC. The full variable domain, rest sourced from reference TRBV2 and TRBJ1-2, is EPEVTQTPSHQVTQMGQEVILRCVPISNHLYFYWYRQILGQKVEFLVSFYNNEISEKSEIFDDQFSVERPDGSNFTLKIRSTKLEDSAMYFCASSVSNYGYTFGSGTRLTVV.

The count of this clone is one. The chain carries TRBV11-3 and TRBJ1-3; D is unresolved. This CDR3 contains 16 residues. Deletions cut 5 bases from V and 5 bases from J, with 19 bases between. Germline lookup yields CDR1 SGHNT and CDR2 YENEEA. CDR3 DNA sequence: TGTGCCAGCAGCGCCTTCGGCCCGGGTTTGCGAAACACCATATATTTT. Amino acid sequence: CASSAFGPGLRNTIYF. Full variable domain (outside the CDR3, taken from reference TRBV11-3 and TRBJ1-3): EAGVVQSPRYKIIEKKQPVAFWCNPISGHNTLYWYLQNLGQGPELLIRYENEEAVDDSQLPKDRFSAERLKGVDSTLKIQPAELGDSAVYLCASSAFGPGLRNTIYFGEGSWLTVV.

The V call is TRBV19, the J call TRBJ1-1; D gene uncertain. V lost 1 base, J lost 5 bases, and 14 bases lay in between. The V gene's germline CDR1 is LNHDA and CDR2 SQIVND (reference sequence). This CDR3 has 15 residues. CDR3 residues: CASSIGLFVGTEAFF. The CDR3 nucleotides are TGTGCCAGTAGTATAGGGTTGTTTGTCGGGACTGAAGCTTTCTTT.

The chain carries TRBV7-2 and TRBJ1-5; 7 bases map to TRBD1. Per the germline V gene, CDR1 is SGHTA and CDR2 is FQGNSA. With 2 bases clipped from V and 4 bases from J, the junction kept 8 bases outside the gene matches. CDR3 length equals 16 residues. CDR3: CASSLNPGGRNQPQHF. CDR3 in DNA: TGTGCCAGCAGCTTAAATCCAGGGGGGAGAAATCAGCCCCAGCATTTT.

The chain joins TRBV10-3 to TRBJ2-1; 15 bases map to TRBD2. CDR3 size: 15 residues. Germline CDR1 reads ENHRY; CDR2 reads SYGVKD. J was trimmed by 7 bases and V by 4 bases; bases with no gene match: 2. The CDR3 is CAISGTSGGVNEQFF. The CDR3 DNA is TGTGCCATCAGTGGGACTAGCGGGGGGGTAAATGAGCAGTTCTTC.

The rearrangement links TRBV6-6 to TRBJ1-1, with D uncertain. Looked up from germline, CDR1 is MNHNY and CDR2 is SVGAGI (reference sequence). The CDR3 is 14 amino acids. Deletions cut 7 bases from V and 1 base from J, with 13 bases between. CDR3 nucleotide sequence: TGTGCCAGCATTGAGGCGGCAGCGAACACTGAAGCTTTCTTT. It specifies CASIEAAANTEAFF.

The V and J genes are TRBV15 and TRBJ2-5; D is tentatively TRBD1 or TRBD2 (5 bases each). The CDR3 runs 15 residues. CDR1 and CDR2 (germline): LNHNV, YYDKDF (reference sequence). V shed 0 bases and J shed 5 bases, with 13 bases lying between them. CDR3 DNA sequence: TGTGCCACCAGCAGAGATGTTGGGGGTTGGGAGACCCAGTACTTC. As protein: CATSRDVGGWETQYF.

In this sample, this clone turned up a few times. The rearrangement joins TRBV4-3 to TRBJ2-7; D unclear. Trimming removed 1 base at V and 3 bases at J, with 10 bases between. CDR1 and CDR2 from the germline V gene are LGHNA and YSLEER. CDR3 length: 14 residues. CDR3 in DNA: TGCGCCAGCAGCCAAGGCATCGGTAACTACGAGCAGTACTTC. It translates to CASSQGIGNYEQYF.

The J gene is TRBJ2-4, the V gene TRBV5-1; 7 positions match TRBD2. CDR1 and CDR2 from the germline V gene are SGHRS and YFSETQ. Trimming cost V 0 bases and J 6 bases; bases outside gene matches: 9. The CDR3 covers 16 residues. The chain's CDR3 is CASSLAGIGEGNIQYF. The CDR3 DNA follows: TGCGCCAGCAGCTTGGCGGGGATTGGGGAGGGAAACATTCAGTACTTC.

The chain joins TRBV5-1 to TRBJ1-6; D gene uncertain. Germline-derived CDR1 and CDR2 are SGHRS and YFSETQ. The V gene lost 0 bases and the J gene lost 6 bases, with 4 bases spanning the gap. This CDR3 is built from 13 residues. The CDR3 DNA reads as TGCGCCAGCAGCTTGGACAGTAATTCACCCCTCCACTTT. The encoded protein is CASSLDSNSPLHF.

J is TRBJ2-7 and V is TRBV11-2, with 7 bases fitting TRBD1. CDR3 length equals 14 residues. Germline V lookup: CDR1 SGHAT, CDR2 FQNNGV. V was clipped by 3 bases and J by 3 bases; unmatched bases: 5. The CDR3 DNA is TGTGCCAGCAGCTTTCTCCAGGGGGACTACGAGCAGTACTTC. It yields the protein CASSFLQGDYEQYF.

V gene TRBV4-2 combines with J gene TRBJ1-5; D gene ambiguous. V was clipped by 7 bases and J by 1 base, with 14 bases between them. The germline gives CDR1 LGHNA, CDR2 YNFKEQ. The CDR3 runs to 15 residues. CDR3 in DNA: TGTGCCAGCAAAATTGAACGGAGAAGCAATCAGCCCCAGCATTTT. This translates into CASKIERRSNQPQHF.

The chain couples TRBV14 to TRBJ2-1, with 8 bases matching TRBD1. V shed 4 bases and J 0 bases; nucleotides not matched to a gene: 8. CDR1 is SGHDN, CDR2 FVKESK, per germline. This CDR3 has 17 amino acids. CDR3 sequence: CASSLRSGTGSYNEQFF. The CDR3 bases are TGTGCCAGCAGCCTAAGGTCCGGGACAGGCTCCTACAATGAGCAGTTCTTC.

The rearrangement links TRBV7-9 to TRBJ2-1; 13 nucleotides agree with TRBD2. The J segment lost 4 bases and the V segment lost 5 bases, leaving 2 bases of the junction unmatched. Germline-derived CDR1 and CDR2 are SEHNR and FQNEAQ (reference sequence). CDR3 size: 15 residues. For the CDR3, the DNA is TGTGCCAGCAGCAAGGGACTAGCGGGATACAATGAGCAGTTCTTC. Its translation is CASSKGLAGYNEQFF.

The chain is built from TRBV6-5 and TRBJ1-5; a possible D gene is TRBD1 (5 bases). The germline CDR1 and CDR2 sequences are MNHEY and SVGAGI. Between the trimmed V and J ends, which lost 4 bases and 4 bases, there was a span of 8 bases. The CDR3 loop spans 13 amino acids. CDR3 nucleotides: TGTGCCAGCAGTTTCGGGGGAAATCAGCCCCAGCATTTT. Protein: CASSFGGNQPQHF.